Each of the 3 T cell receptor beta chains below was sequenced from the same sample in a study of cytomegalovirus exposure and HLA in healthy donors. Amplification used 60 Vbeta primers and 13 Jbeta primers. The protocol was immunoSEQ multiplex PCR, while the TCRdb copy is restricted to in-frame clones and leaves out a portion. Of approximately 150,000 clones in the sample, roughly 81% were seen once. The sample taken for sequencing was PBMCs. These receptors were taken from a woman in her late teens or twenties in good health and CMV-seropositive.

The chain combines TRBV4-2 with TRBJ2-1, with 8 bases that match TRBD1. Germline V lookup: CDR1 LGHNA, CDR2 YNFKEQ. The length of the CDR3 is 13 residues. V was clipped by 11 bases and J by 6 bases; unmatched bases: 9. Written as DNA, the CDR3 is TGTGCCGCCGGGATAGGACAGGGCAATGAGCAGTTCTTC. Its translation is CAAGIGQGNEQFF.

This chain uses TRBV9 with TRBJ1-6; possibly TRBD1 for D (6 bases). The germline gives CDR1 SGDLS, CDR2 YYNGEE. Between the trimmed V and J ends, which lost 4 bases and 0 bases, there was a span of 11 bases. The CDR3 has 16 amino acids. The CDR3 DNA is TGTGCCAGCAGCATAGGACAGAGCTCCTATAATTCACCCCTCCACTTT. Translation: CASSIGQSSYNSPLHF.

The rearrangement joins TRBV18 to TRBJ1-1; D is unresolved. V lost 6 bases, J lost 1 base, and 15 bases lay in between. Germline-derived CDR1 and CDR2 are KGHSH and LQKENI. The CDR3 totals 15 residues. This CDR3 reads CASSPTREKNTEAFF. In DNA, the CDR3 is TGTGCCAGCTCGCCAACCCGGGAAAAGAACACTGAAGCTTTCTTT.